This T cell receptor beta chain was recorded in a study of CD4 T cells in relation to SARS-CoV-2 and coronaviruses. At the level of the study: ViraFEST: approximately 10-day antigen culture of PBMCs, then TCR beta CDR3 sequencing. The restricting HLA molecule for shared crossreactive spike epitopes was mapped. Controls used an HIV-1 Nef peptide pool or no peptide.

Libraries were prepared by immunoSEQ multiplex PCR; TCRdb keeps only in-frame clonotypes and omits some of them. The sample consists of about 18,000 clones, 78% of them appearing once. Germline V lookup: CDR1 SEHNR, CDR2 FQNEAQ (reference sequence). V lost 8 bases, J lost 2 bases, and 17 bases lay in between. CDR3 length: 15 amino acids. CD4+ T cells from unexposed donors were obtained before the COVID-19 pandemic (2011-2018). CD4+ T cells were isolated from the cells after around 10 days of culture. Cells permitting, SARS-CoV-2 S/N and four cold-coronavirus spikes were tested on unexposed-donor CD4+ T cells. Comments on this clone: Antigen unknown.

The gene calls are TRBV7-9 and TRBJ2-3; D is perhaps TRBD2 (7 bases). The specimen was CD4+ T cells from PBMCs, cultured in vitro. The receptor was isolated from a human donor in good health. The CDR3 region has the DNA TGTGCCAGCCTGGGAAGAGGGGGGGTCACAGATACGCAGTATTTT. This codes for CASLGRGGVTDTQYF.